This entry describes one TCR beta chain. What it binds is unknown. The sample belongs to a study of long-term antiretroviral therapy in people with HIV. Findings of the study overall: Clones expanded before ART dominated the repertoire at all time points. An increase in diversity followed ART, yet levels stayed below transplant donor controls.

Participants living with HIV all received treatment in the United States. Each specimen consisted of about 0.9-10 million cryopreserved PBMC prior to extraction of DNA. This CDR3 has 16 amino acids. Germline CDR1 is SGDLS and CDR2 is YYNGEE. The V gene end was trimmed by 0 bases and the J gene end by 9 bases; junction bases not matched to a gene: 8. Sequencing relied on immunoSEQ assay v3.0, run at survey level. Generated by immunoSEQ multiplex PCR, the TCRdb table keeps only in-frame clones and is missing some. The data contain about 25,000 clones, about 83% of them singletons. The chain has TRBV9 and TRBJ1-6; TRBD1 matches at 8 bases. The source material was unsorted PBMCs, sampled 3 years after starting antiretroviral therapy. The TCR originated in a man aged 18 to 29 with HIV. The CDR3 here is CASSVESGQGSSPLHF. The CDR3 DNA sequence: TGTGCCAGCAGCGTAGAGTCCGGACAGGGTAGTTCACCCCTCCACTTT.